This T cell receptor beta chain was obtained from a study of cytomegalovirus exposure and HLA in healthy donors. 13 Jbeta primers and 60 Vbeta primers were used for the PCR. TCRdb's copy holds only in-frame clones and misses some; the assay was immunoSEQ multiplex PCR. The sample holds around 120,000 clones, around 77% seen once. Note on this clone: Its antigen is not known.

Germline V gene lookup returns CDR1 SQVTM and CDR2 ANQGSEA. The CDR3 is 11 residues long. The V gene lost 7 bases and the J gene lost 4 bases, with 8 bases spanning the gap. Study findings and constraints: The study had only CMV serostatus as immune exposure information. Later analysis suggested most CMV-associated TCR beta chains were HLA-restricted. The study flagged some 170 TCR beta chains as cytomegalovirus-associated. A later examination showed that TCR association rates differed by HLA locus, with DRB1 most and HLA-C fewest.

The sequenced sample was PBMCs. The clonotype originates from a woman between 50 and 59 years old in good health and CMV-seronegative. The chain uses TRBV29-1 and TRBJ1-3; no firm D call. The CDR3 region has the DNA TGCAGCGGATCCCTAGGAAACACCATATATTTT. Protein product: CSGSLGNTIYF.